These 13 T cell receptor beta chains came from one sample sequenced in a study of T cell responses to AZD1222 COVID-19 vaccine. Repertoires were generated with immunoSEQ multiplex PCR, while TCRdb's copy carries only in-frame clones and drops some. The data hold fewer than 110,000 clones, with more than 75% observed a single time. This sample comprised peripheral blood, obtained on day 0 of AZD1222 vaccination. The receptors come from an adult in good health.

J is TRBJ1-6 and V is TRBV7-9; no definite D call. The V and J ends lost 6 bases and 7 bases respectively, with 4 bases between them. The germline V gene encodes CDR1 SEHNR and CDR2 FQNEAQ (reference sequence). The CDR3 is 11 amino acids. The CDR3, as DNA: TGTGCCAGCAGGGGAAATTCACCCCTCCACTTT. Translating gives CASRGNSPLHF.

CDR3 in amino acids: CSARDLSGYTF. As DNA, the CDR3 is TGCAGTGCTAGAGATCTGTCTGGCTACACCTTC. The rearrangement uses TRBV20-1 and TRBJ1-2; the D is unclear. Germline loops: CDR1 DFQATT, CDR2 SNEGSKA (reference sequence). This CDR3 comprises 11 residues. Trimming shortened V by 0 bases and J by 7 bases, and 6 bases separated the two germline ends.

V is TRBV7-9 and J is TRBJ2-7, with D hard to call. The CDR3 sequence is 13 residues long. Germline V gene data show CDR1 as SEHNR and CDR2 as FQNEAQ (reference sequence). V lost 4 bases and J lost 1, with 8 bases in between. The CDR3 bases are TGTGCCAGCAGCTCTTCCAGGTCCTACGAGCAGTACTTC. Translated, it gives CASSSSRSYEQYF. Variable domain in full (rest from reference TRBV7-9 and TRBJ2-7): DTGVSQNPRHKITKRGQNVTFRCDPISEHNRLYWYRQTLGQGPEFLTYFQNEAQLEKSRLLSDRFSAERPKGSFSTLEIQRTEQGDSAMYLCASSSSRSYEQYFGPGTRLTVT.

This rearrangement joins TRBV19 to TRBJ1-4; 10 positions agree with TRBD1. The CDR3 sequence is 15 residues long. The V gene's germline CDR1 is LNHDA and CDR2 SQIVND (reference sequence). The junction had 9 bases not matched to a gene; V was cut back by 1 base and J by 13 bases. CDR3 protein: CASSIAPDRGAGLFF. The CDR3, as DNA: TGTGCCAGTAGTATAGCCCCGGACAGGGGGGCCGGACTGTTTTTT.

This chain uses TRBV30 with TRBJ2-1; D possibly corresponds to TRBD1 (6 bases). This CDR3 region has 19 residues. V was clipped by 3 bases and J by 0 bases, with 24 bases between them. CDR1 is GTSNPN and CDR2 is SVGIG in the germline V gene (reference sequence). CDR3 sequence: CAWRGERQVAWSSYNEQFF. DNA of the CDR3: TGTGCCTGGAGAGGAGAGAGACAGGTCGCCTGGAGCTCCTACAATGAGCAGTTCTTC. The full variable domain, in which reference TRBV30 and TRBJ2-1 provide the parts outside the CDR3, is SQTIHQWPATLVQPVGSPLSLECTVEGTSNPNLYWYRQAAGRGLQLLFYSVGIGQISSEVPQNLSASRPQDRQFILSSKKLLLSDSGFYLCAWRGERQVAWSSYNEQFFGPGTRLTVL.

Concerning this clone: Other DNA sequences within the sample encode an identical CDR3. This chain joins TRBV2 and TRBJ2-3; TRBD1 might be the D (5 bases). The CDR3 is 14 amino acids. The V end was cut by 2 bases, the J end by 2 bases, with 8 bases between. CDR1 is SNHLY, CDR2 FYNNEI, per germline. The CDR3 nucleotides are TGTGCCAGCAGTGAACAGGGATCCACAGATACGCAGTATTTT. Its protein product is CASSEQGSTDTQYF.

This chain connects TRBV30 to TRBJ1-6, with 7 bases identical to TRBD1. From germline, CDR1 is GTSNPN and CDR2 SVGIG (reference sequence). The J segment lost 10 bases and the V segment lost 2 bases, leaving 5 bases of the junction unmatched. The CDR3 runs to 13 residues. The CDR3 is CAWSPLQGSPLHF. DNA of the CDR3: TGTGCCTGGAGTCCACTACAGGGGTCACCCCTCCACTTT.

This clone counts as medium-sized. The chain joins TRBV6-5 to TRBJ2-7; D not certain. V was shortened by 5 bases and J by 6 bases, with 14 bases between the two germline ends. CDR1 is MNHEY, CDR2 SVGAGI, per germline. The CDR3 runs 13 residues. The CDR3 region is CASSTGPWGEQYF. The CDR3 DNA is TGTGCCAGCAGTACCGGGCCCTGGGGCGAGCAGTACTTC.

V and J are TRBV11-1 and TRBJ1-4; D remains unclear. Germline lookup yields CDR1 SGHAT and CDR2 FQDESV (reference sequence). The CDR3 runs to 13 residues. V lost 8 bases and J 4 bases, leaving 11 bases between the germline ends. CDR3 amino acids: CASSRAGNEKLFF. The CDR3 DNA reads TGTGCCAGCTCACGGGCGGGTAATGAAAAACTGTTTTTT.

This clone was seen a single time. The chain uses TRBV11-2 and TRBJ2-3, with no clear D. This CDR3 has 17 amino acids. CDR1 and CDR2 from the germline V gene are SGHAT and FQNNGV. The V and J ends lost 0 bases and 2 bases respectively, with 15 bases between them. CDR3 sequence: CASSLDPGFRNTDTQYF. CDR3 DNA: TGTGCCAGCAGCTTAGATCCCGGATTTCGTAACACAGATACGCAGTATTTT.

This chain links TRBV7-9 with TRBJ1-3; no clear D. There are 12 residues in the CDR3. From germline, CDR1 is SEHNR and CDR2 FQNEAQ (reference sequence). The V end lost 0 bases, the J end lost 3 bases, and 0 bases lay between the germline ends. CDR3 sequence (DNA): TGTGCCAGCAGCTTAGCTGGAAACACCATATATTTT. This gives the protein CASSLAGNTIYF.

V usage is TRBV5-1 and J usage is TRBJ2-5; D is uncertain. Per germline, CDR1 SGHRS and CDR2 YFSETQ. The CDR3 length is 15 residues. Between the trimmed V and J ends, which lost 2 bases and 2 bases, there was a span of 13 bases. The CDR3 loop reads CASSLGIRLQETQYF. The CDR3 coding sequence is TGCGCCAGCAGCTTAGGGATCAGGTTGCAAGAGACCCAGTACTTC.

The chain links TRBV11-3 to TRBJ1-3; a possible D gene is TRBD1 (5 bases). In germline, CDR1 is SGHNT, CDR2 YENEEA. V was trimmed by 4 bases and J by 5 bases, leaving 12 bases between them. This CDR3 is built from 14 residues. The CDR3 here is CASSSGTARNTIYF. DNA of the CDR3: TGTGCCAGCAGCTCTGGGACGGCCCGAAACACCATATATTTT.